The subject of this entry is one T cell receptor (beta chain). The CDR3 is 17 amino acids. The V gene's germline CDR1 is LGHDT and CDR2 YNNKEL (reference sequence). Trimming at V came to 3 bases and at J to 7 bases, leaving 15 bases not matched to a gene. In the study's own analysis: Counts of nucleated cells, estimated from reference gene primer amplification, were obtained. Produced via immunoSEQ multiplex PCR; TCRdb's table is partial and in-frame only. D and trimming come from the DNA, and the V and J calls and clone size come from that table. Of a few hundred thousand clones listed, more than 70% were seen once; the top ten hold 4.3%. This sample was taken from a study of blood T cell repertoires in COVID-19. Assignment of participants to cohorts was predicated upon participant-reported clinical history.

Sample: PBMCs or T cells enriched from blood (not recorded which). J is TRBJ1-2 and V is TRBV3-1 (or the pseudogene TRBV3-2); 9 bases match TRBD1. The sequence came from a man in his thirties or forties with acute COVID-19. DNA of the CDR3: TGTGCCAGCAGCCAGGGGCCCTTTAACAGGGGGCCAAGTGGCTACACCTTC. This encodes CASSQGPFNRGPSGYTF.